Sequencing of this T cell receptor beta chain was carried out in a study of response to subunit inactivated influenza vaccine. Germline CDR1 reads LGHNA; CDR2 reads YNFKEQ. The J segment lost 7 bases and the V segment lost 2 bases, leaving 13 bases of the junction unmatched. The CDR3 is 17 residues long. Using its own MiXCR run on the RT-PCR reads, TCRdb lists one record per CDR3 protein. This repertoire shows about 700,000 distinct CDR3 sequences, more than 11% found once; its top ten account for 6.5% to 8.5%. The source is a man aged 45 to 65 who received an inactivated influenza vaccine. Sequencing was performed on PBMCs from blood, taken 14 to 15 days before vaccination. J is TRBJ2-2 and V is TRBV4-2; 7 bases are a match to TRBD1. The CDR3 bases are TGTGCCAGCAGCCAACCCTTTGAGGGGGCGCAGGGCGGGGAGCTGTTTTTT. This gives the protein CASSQPFEGAQGGELFF.